A single sample gave rise to the 14 T cell receptor beta chains below, sequenced in a study of CD8+CD57+ T cells in acquired aplastic anemia (dated by TCRdb to the late 2010s). Data came from an Illumina HiSeq 2000. TCR beta VDJ combination and CDR3 sequence profiling used genomic DNA as the template. TCRdb passed the public sequencing reads through fastp at Q25 and MiXCR, retaining productive beta sequences. All rows with the same CDR3 protein become a single entry with the most common DNA and genes. The sample profile shows 300,000 or so distinct CDR3 sequences; 45% to 65% of them were found once. The leading ten clones occupy around 8% of the sample. Specimen: sorted CD4+, CD8+, or CD8+CD57+ T cells (not recorded which) from PBMCs. The source is a human donor with severe aplastic anemia or a healthy control (not recorded which).

The chain has TRBV19 and TRBJ2-7; TRBD1 matches 7 bases. The CDR3 loop spans 14 amino acids. V was pared by 3 bases and J by 1 base, with 3 bases of the junction left unmatched. Germline V gene data show CDR1 as LNHDA and CDR2 as SQIVND (reference sequence). In DNA form, the CDR3 reads TGTGCCAGTAGTATGTCAGGGGGTTCCTACGAGCAGTACTTC. Protein product: CASSMSGGSYEQYF.

This clonotype was recorded at least ten times. The rearrangement links TRBV29-1 to TRBJ1-1; tentative D call: TRBD1 (6 bases). The CDR3 runs 15 residues. Trimming shortened V by 6 bases and J by 0 bases, and 17 bases separated the two germline ends. Germline loops: CDR1 SQVTM, CDR2 ANQGSEA. CDR3 DNA sequence: TGCAGCGTGGGGGCAGGTTGGGGAATGAACACTGAAGCTTTCTTT. Protein sequence: CSVGAGWGMNTEAFF.

This sequence joins TRBV10-3 and TRBJ2-1, with a weak D call TRBD2 (6 bases). Trimming cost V 8 bases and J 7 bases, with 18 bases left between them. Germline CDR1 ENHRY, CDR2 SYGVKD. The CDR3 has 14 amino acids. In DNA, the CDR3 is TGTGCCATCGGTGCGGGGACTCCGCTGAATGAGCAGTTCTTC. The encoded protein is CAIGAGTPLNEQFF.

This clonotype was detected a few times. This clone may be a read error of a much larger clone one base away. The rearrangement links TRBV5-6 to TRBJ2-1; TRBD2 agrees at 7 bases. CDR3 size: 14 residues. Germline V gives CDR1 SGHDT, CDR2 YYEEEE. The CDR3 here is CACSLVGGGNEQFF. The DNA of the CDR3 is TGTGCCTGCAGCTTGGTTGGCGGGGGAAATGAGCAGTTCTTC.

A few counts support this clonotype. The chain is built from TRBV7-3 and TRBJ2-7; D perhaps matches TRBD2 (7 bases). Between the trimmed V and J ends, which lost 5 bases and 5 bases, there was a span of 13 bases. The germline V gene has CDR1 SGHTA and CDR2 FQGTGA. The CDR3 contains 13 residues. The CDR3 protein is CASSRGGGHEQYF. The CDR3 nucleotides read TGTGCCAGCAGCCGTGGGGGGGGCCACGAGCAGTACTTC.

V is TRBV28 and J is TRBJ2-7; TRBD2 matches at 12 bases. The CDR3 is 14 amino acids. V was pared by 5 bases and J by 5 bases, with 4 bases of the junction left unmatched. CDR1 and CDR2 from the germline V gene are MDHEN and SYDVKM. CDR3 amino acids: CASSPSGRAHEQYF. The CDR3 region has the DNA TGTGCCAGCAGTCCTAGCGGGAGGGCCCACGAGCAGTACTTC.

This clonotype was recorded many times. The chain recombines TRBV6-6 with TRBJ1-2; 7 bases are shared with TRBD1. Germline CDR1 and CDR2: MNHNY and SVGAGI (reference sequence). Trimming at V came to 4 bases and at J to 7 bases, leaving 6 bases not matched to a gene. This CDR3 is built from 13 residues. The CDR3 nucleotides are TGTGCCAGCAGTTCCACCCCAGGGGGTGGCTACACCTTC. Its protein product is CASSSTPGGGYTF.

The chain combines TRBV20-1 with TRBJ1-5; unclear D gene. V lost 0 bases and J lost 0, with 6 bases in between. Germline lookup yields CDR1 DFQATT and CDR2 SNEGSKA (reference sequence). The CDR3 is 14 amino acids. This CDR3 is CSARDQYSNQPQHF. In DNA form, the CDR3 reads TGCAGTGCTAGAGATCAGTATAGCAATCAGCCCCAGCATTTT.

The sample holds many counts of this clonotype. The chain employs TRBV5-1 and TRBJ1-1, with 8 bases aligning to TRBD1. Trimming took 4 bases from V and 11 from J; bases not matched to a gene: 10. This CDR3 spans 13 amino acids. Germline CDR1 is SGHRS and CDR2 is YFSETQ. This CDR3 reads CASSGGNRGYAFF. The CDR3 coding sequence is TGCGCCAGCAGCGGGGGAAACAGGGGGTACGCTTTCTTT. Combining the CDR3 with reference TRBV5-1 and TRBJ1-1 gives the whole variable domain KAGVTQTPRYLIKTRGQQVTLSCSPISGHRSVSWYQQTPGQGLQFLFEYFSETQRNKGNFPGRFSGRQFSNSRSEMNVSTLELGDSALYLCASSGGNRGYAFFGQGTRLTVV.

The chain combines TRBV29-1 with TRBJ2-7; 11 bases map to TRBD2. This CDR3 is built from 14 residues. CDR1 and CDR2 from the germline V gene are SQVTM and ANQGSEA. Trimming at V came to 4 bases and at J to 6 bases, leaving 8 bases not matched to a gene. The CDR3 loop is CSVAIAGGSSEQYF. The CDR3, as DNA: TGCAGCGTTGCAATAGCGGGGGGGTCAAGCGAGCAGTACTTC.

This clonotype was observed at least ten times. This sequence joins TRBV20-1 and TRBJ2-3; D perhaps matches TRBD2 (5 bases). The V gene's germline CDR1 is DFQATT and CDR2 SNEGSKA (reference sequence). The CDR3 has 16 amino acids. Between the trimmed V and J ends, which lost 7 bases and 1 base, there was a span of 21 bases. CDR3 nucleotide sequence: TGCAGTGTGGCCCGACTGCTCCGGGGTGGCACAGATACGCAGTATTTT. Translated, it gives CSVARLLRGGTDTQYF.

Note on this clonotype: The missing conserved phenylalanine or tryptophan at the end of this CDR3 makes a read error likely. The limits of the CDR3 on the DNA are not certain, so only TCRdb's listed CDR3 is given. CDR3: CASSLTRSS. The chain couples TRBV13 to TRBJ1-6; the table gives TRBD1 as D, unverified against the DNA. The CDR3 length equals 9 residues, ends included. The germline gives CDR1 PRHDT, CDR2 FYEKMQ (reference sequence).

J is TRBJ2-3 and V is TRBV29-1, with 7 nucleotides matching TRBD2. From germline, CDR1 is SQVTM and CDR2 ANQGSEA. V trimming: 4 bases; J trimming: 5 bases; junction bases outside the gene matches: 6. This CDR3 comprises 13 residues. The CDR3 protein is CSVAGLVGDTQYF. The CDR3 coding sequence is TGCAGCGTTGCCGGACTAGTGGGAGATACGCAGTATTTT.

This clonotype has only one observation. Relative to the germline gene, one junction end is altered; a read error may explain this. This sequence joins TRBV2 and TRBJ1-2; D ambiguous. The CDR3 totals 12 residues. The germline V gene encodes CDR1 SNHLY and CDR2 FYNNEI. Written as DNA, the CDR3 is TGTGCCAGCAGTGACAGCAACTGTGGCTACACCTTC. Translation: CASSDSNCGYTF. Based on the CDR3 plus reference TRBV2 and TRBJ1-2, the full variable domain is EPEVTQTPSHQVTQMGQEVILRCVPISNHLYFYWYRQILGQKVEFLVSFYNNEISEKSEIFDDQFSVERPDGSNFTLKIRSTKLEDSAMYFCASSDSNCGYTFGSGTRLTVV.